These 23 T cell receptor beta chains came from one sample sequenced in a study of control samples from healthy donors and cancer patients. The table came from immunoSEQ multiplex PCR; TCRdb's copy has only in-frame clones and leaves some out. The sample shows about 51,000 clones, about 90% of them seen only once. The sample taken for sequencing was PBMCs. The receptors stem from a man aged 50 to 60 with head and neck cancer.

V and J are TRBV7-2 and TRBJ1-1, with D tentatively TRBD1 (5 bases). This CDR3 is 17 amino acids long. Per germline, CDR1 SGHTA and CDR2 FQGNSA. V lost 5 bases to trimming and J lost 4 bases, with 23 bases between them. The CDR3 nucleotides read TGTGCCAGCAGCGCGCCGTTCGGGGGAGTGGCGCGCACTGAAGCTTTCTTT. Protein sequence: CASSAPFGGVARTEAFF.

The chain has TRBV3-1 (or the pseudogene TRBV3-2) and TRBJ2-7; 7 nucleotides line up with TRBD1. This CDR3 has 14 residues. Per the germline V gene, CDR1 is LGHDT and CDR2 is YNNKEL (reference sequence). The V and J ends lost 6 bases and 2 bases, in that order; junction bases with no gene match: 7. CDR3 sequence reads: CASRQGQRTYEQYF. The CDR3 DNA reads TGTGCCAGCAGACAGGGACAGAGAACCTACGAGCAGTACTTC.

The V call is TRBV6-5, the J call TRBJ2-5, with D unclear. CDR3 length equals 11 residues. Trimming took 5 bases from V and 5 from J, leaving 6 bases between them. CDR1 is MNHEY, CDR2 SVGAGI, per germline. CDR3 sequence: CASSNGETQYF. As DNA, the CDR3 is TGTGCCAGCAGTAATGGGGAGACCCAGTACTTC.

The J gene is TRBJ2-3, the V gene TRBV28; tentatively, D is TRBD1 (5 bases). CDR3 length: 15 amino acids. Per germline, CDR1 MDHEN and CDR2 SYDVKM. V was pared by 2 bases and J by 2 bases, with 11 bases between. The CDR3 nucleotides are TGTGCCAGCAGTTTAGTGGCAGGGAACACAGATACGCAGTATTTT. This sequence encodes CASSLVAGNTDTQYF. Drawing the rest from reference TRBV28 and TRBJ2-3, the complete variable domain is DVKVTQSSRYLVKRTGEKVFLECVQDMDHENMFWYRQDPGLGLRLIYFSYDVKMKEKGDIPEGYSVSREKKERFSLILESASTNQTSMYLCASSLVAGNTDTQYFGPGTRLTVL.

The genes are TRBV28 and TRBJ2-7; 8 nucleotides agree with TRBD2. The junction had 12 bases not matched to a gene; V was cut back by 4 bases and J by 4 bases. Germline assignment: CDR1 MDHEN and CDR2 SYDVKM. This CDR3 spans 16 amino acids. CDR3 nucleotides: TGTGCCAGCAGTTCCCCCGGGGGGGGGCCCGGATACGAGCAGTACTTC. It codes for CASSSPGGGPGYEQYF.

This clone was counted a single time. The rearrangement joins TRBV27 to TRBJ2-7; a possible D gene is TRBD2 (6 bases). CDR1 is MNHEY, CDR2 SMNVEV, per germline (reference sequence). The ends were cut back, 6 bases at V and 2 bases at J, with 11 bases in the middle. The CDR3 sequence is 13 residues long. CDR3 loop: CASSLAGPYEQYF. DNA for the CDR3: TGTGCCAGCAGCCTTGCGGGGCCCTACGAGCAGTACTTC.

The V call is TRBV11-2, the J call TRBJ2-5, with D tentatively TRBD1 or TRBD2 (5 bases each). The CDR3 length is 15 residues. Looked up from germline, CDR1 is SGHAT and CDR2 is FQNNGV. Between the trimmed V and J ends, which lost 1 base and 9 bases, there was a span of 18 bases. In nucleotides, the CDR3 is TGTGCCAGCAGCTTAGGGACACCCCCAACGGAGGCCCAGTACTTC. Translation: CASSLGTPPTEAQYF.

The chain links TRBV12-5 to TRBJ2-5, with D unclear. CDR1 LGHNT and CDR2 FRNRAP come from the germline V gene. With 5 bases removed from V and 9 bases from J, the gap between germline ends came to 10 bases. The CDR3 loop spans 11 amino acids. CDR3 DNA sequence: TGTGCTAGTGGTATGTCCCCGGCCCAGTACTTC. It specifies CASGMSPAQYF.

The chain links TRBV28 to TRBJ2-5, with D perhaps given as TRBD1 or TRBD2 (7 bases each). The CDR3 totals 13 residues. V was trimmed by 10 bases and J by 5 bases, leaving 17 bases between them. The germline CDR1 and CDR2 sequences are MDHEN and SYDVKM. For the CDR3, the DNA is TGTGCCACCCAGGGGGGGGGCGAGGAGACCCAGTACTTC. Residues: CATQGGGEETQYF.

V and J are TRBV7-2 and TRBJ1-1; D gene unclear. The germline V and J ends were trimmed by 4 bases and 0 bases, with 6 bases remaining between them. The germline V gene has CDR1 SGHTA and CDR2 FQGNSA. This CDR3 contains 13 residues. CDR3 coding DNA: TGTGCCAGCAGCTGGTACATGAACACTGAAGCTTTCTTT. It specifies CASSWYMNTEAFF.

The chain links TRBV28 to TRBJ1-2; D gene ambiguous. CDR1 and CDR2 from the germline V gene are MDHEN and SYDVKM. V lost 6 bases and J lost 4, with 21 bases in between. The CDR3 spans 16 residues. CDR3 nucleotide sequence: TGTGCCAGCAGCCTTACCGGACTTATTAAGGGCTATGGCTACACCTTC. Its translation: CASSLTGLIKGYGYTF.

V and J are TRBV6-5 and TRBJ1-6; 8 bases line up with TRBD1. CDR3 length: 15 residues. Germline V gene data show CDR1 as MNHEY and CDR2 as SVGAGI. Losses at the gene ends were 5 bases for V and 9 bases for J; bases not matched to a gene: 9. CDR3 protein: CASSPQTGASSPLHF. For the CDR3, the DNA is TGTGCCAGCAGTCCACAGACAGGGGCTAGTTCACCCCTCCACTTT.

This chain links TRBV30 with TRBJ1-5; D gene ambiguous. Germline assignment: CDR1 GTSNPN and CDR2 SVGIG (reference sequence). This CDR3 region has 13 residues. V shed 0 bases and J shed 2 bases, with 5 bases lying between them. CDR3 in amino acids: CAWSVIGNQPQHF. The CDR3 coding sequence is TGTGCCTGGAGTGTAATTGGCAATCAGCCCCAGCATTTT.

The chain carries TRBV28 and TRBJ1-2, with TRBD1 as a possible D gene (5 bases). V lost 6 bases and J 4 bases, leaving 21 bases between the germline ends. The germline V gene encodes CDR1 MDHEN and CDR2 SYDVKM. The CDR3 runs 16 residues. The CDR3 reads CASSYRPTGQGYGYTF. The CDR3 DNA follows: TGTGCCAGCAGCTATAGACCCACCGGGCAGGGCTATGGCTACACCTTC.

In nucleotides, the CDR3 is TGTGCCAGCAGTCGGGGACTGCGCCCCGGGGAGCTGTTTTTT. This translates into CASSRGLRPGELFF. The J gene is TRBJ2-2, the V gene TRBV6-5; D is possibly TRBD2 (6 bases). Germline-derived CDR1 and CDR2 are MNHEY and SVGAGI. V lost 5 bases and J 6 bases, leaving 13 bases between the germline ends. This CDR3 region has 14 residues.

The V call is TRBV9, the J call TRBJ2-7; D tentatively fits TRBD1 or TRBD2 (7 bases each). The CDR3 has 18 residues. Germline V gene data show CDR1 as SGDLS and CDR2 as YYNGEE. V shed 3 bases and J shed 2 bases, with 24 bases lying between them. The CDR3: CASSEGYSGRGPAYEQYF. The CDR3 bases are TGTGCCAGCAGCGAGGGGTATTCTGGGAGGGGGCCCGCCTACGAGCAGTACTTC.

This chain joins TRBV25-1 and TRBJ2-5, with TRBD2 matching over 7 bases. The CDR3 runs to 14 residues. The ends lost 5 bases at V and 2 bases at J; junction bases unmatched: 5. From germline, CDR1 is MGHDK and CDR2 SYGVNS. CDR3 protein: CASSSGGGQETQYF. CDR3 in DNA: TGTGCCAGCAGTTCTGGGGGGGGTCAAGAGACCCAGTACTTC.

The chain links TRBV2 to TRBJ1-4; 7 bases match TRBD1. From germline, CDR1 is SNHLY and CDR2 FYNNEI. V gave up 11 bases and J gave up 7 bases; unmatched junction bases: 10. The CDR3 consists of 13 residues. The CDR3 sequence is CAGKGAQFEKLFF. Written as DNA, the CDR3 is TGTGCCGGCAAGGGGGCTCAATTTGAAAAACTGTTTTTT.

The V and J genes are TRBV5-5 and TRBJ2-5, with D maybe TRBD2 (5 bases). Germline CDR1 SGHKS, CDR2 YYEKEE (reference sequence). This CDR3 has 11 residues. Deletions cut 5 bases from V and 4 bases from J, with 6 bases between. DNA of the CDR3: TGTGCCAGCAGTGCGGGAGAGACCCAGTACTTC. This codes for CASSAGETQYF.

The chain joins TRBV5-4 to TRBJ2-3, with D hard to call. CDR3 size: 16 residues. V was shortened by 0 bases and J by 6 bases, with 17 bases between the two germline ends. Germline-derived CDR1 and CDR2 are SGHNT and YYREEE (reference sequence). In nucleotides, the CDR3 is TGTGCCAGCAGCTTGGCAGAGAGAGGCTTGGCCGATACGCAGTATTTT. It encodes CASSLAERGLADTQYF. Full variable domain (missing parts from reference TRBV5-4 and TRBJ2-3): ETGVTQSPTHLIKTRGQQVTLRCSSQSGHNTVSWYQQALGQGPQFIFQYYREEENGRGNFPPRFSGLQFPNYSSELNVNALELDDSALYLCASSLAERGLADTQYFGPGTRLTVL.

In this sample, this clone turned up once. The V and J genes are TRBV19 and TRBJ1-5, with no clear D. V lost 5 bases, J lost 0 bases, and 8 bases lay in between. The CDR3 length is 14 residues. In germline, CDR1 is LNHDA, CDR2 SQIVND (reference sequence). This CDR3 reads CASSVDGSNQPQHF. CDR3 DNA sequence: TGTGCCAGTAGTGTGGACGGTAGCAATCAGCCCCAGCATTTT.

The genes are TRBV20-1 and TRBJ2-7, with 11 bases lining up with TRBD1. V was pared by 5 bases and J by 6 bases, with 12 bases of the junction left unmatched. The germline CDR1 and CDR2 sequences are DFQATT and SNEGSKA (reference sequence). The CDR3 totals 15 residues. The CDR3 protein is CSAGAPGQGVGEQYF. CDR3 DNA: TGCAGTGCTGGTGCCCCGGGACAGGGGGTTGGCGAGCAGTACTTC.

The chain combines TRBV7-8 with TRBJ2-7; 10 nucleotides line up with TRBD2. Per germline, CDR1 SGHVS and CDR2 FQNEAQ. J lost 11 bases, V lost 5 bases, and 18 bases had no gene match. The CDR3 spans 16 residues. CDR3 residues: CASSTELAGPTTSKYF. CDR3 in DNA: TGTGCCAGCAGCACTGAACTAGCGGGACCTACTACGAGCAAGTACTTC.